The present entry profiles one T cell receptor (beta chain) with its context. The CDR3 contains 15 residues. V shed 3 bases and J shed 1 base, with 12 bases lying between them. Germline CDR1 is MNHEY and CDR2 is SVGAGI. The cohort comprised adults aged about 18 to 90 years residing in 20 to 30 US areas. Cohorts were based on clinical histories the participants reported. Using immunoSEQ multiplex PCR, the repertoire was profiled, and TCRdb retains in-frame clones only, with some absent. The sample has fewer than 400,000 clones, approximately 83% seen once. This sample is drawn from a study of blood T cell repertoires in COVID-19. Overall study context: The samples span acute and convalescent COVID-19 from the United States, Italy and Spain. The analysed material was cDNA or gDNA that came from T cells, B-cell-depleted T cells, or PBMCs.

The receptor comes from a young man who had recovered from COVID-19. The chain couples TRBV6-5 to TRBJ2-5; D is perhaps TRBD1 (6 bases). Sequencing was done on a sample of PBMCs or T cells enriched from blood (not recorded which). As DNA, the CDR3 is TGTGCCAGCAGTTATTTTGGACAGACCCAAGAGACCCAGTACTTC. Translated, it gives CASSYFGQTQETQYF.